This record concerns one TCR beta chain sequence. Based on its abundance in the sample, this clonotype is medium-sized (0.01 to 0.1%). Its antigen remains unidentified. Base qualities are missing; no much larger clone stands one base away. In the germline V gene, CDR1 corresponds to SGDLS and CDR2 to YYNGEE. V is pared back by 0 bases and J by 4 bases, with 13 bases lying between the germline termini. Taken from cysteine to phenylalanine, the CDR3 has 15 residues. Only the CDR3 DNA is retained, 45 bases long and in frame from the first base. This entry comes from a study of human T cells and chemical hapten exposure (dated by TCRdb to about 2021). For the study in its entirety: For sensitization, 2% DPC in acetone was applied to a roughly 2 cm by roughly 2 cm area of upper inner arm skin. The libraries were sequenced as a pool, and the TCR yield per sample differed mostly because of small variations in library volumes within the pool. Blood was sampled from patients pre-sensitization (week 0) and at 2, 6 and about 24 weeks after DPC sensitization. Nearly 30 alopecia patients gave blood for TCR sequencing at one to four time points (pre-sensitization, 2, 6 and 24 weeks). Weekly therapeutic DPC doses were additionally applied to the scalp of patients throughout the roughly 24-week study period. Alopecia areata with under or over 50% scalp involvement, alopecia totalis and alopecia universalis were represented in the patient cohort, which was mostly female. In alopecia patients, the study followed how the peripheral blood TCR repertoire changed in vivo over primary and secondary sensitization to diphenylcyclopropenone (DPC), a hapten. Patch testing was performed on the upper back with Finn chambers containing 0.01% DPC, and the patch tests were scored after 6 days according to International Contact Dermatitis Research Group standards. On the study overall, not on this receptor specifically: All patients had alopecia, a presumed autoimmune disease, so their immune response might differ from that of healthy individuals. Patch test score correlated positively with the number of PT1 expanded TCRs, reaching significance at thresholds 8, 16 and 32 but not at 4. Compared with pre-sensitization or healthy control sets, expanded TCRs formed significantly more large CDR3 similarity clusters, which is consistent with antigen-driven responses. After repeated subsampling, changes were observed in the strength of the expansion versus patch-test correlation and in the threshold at which the correlation became significant. The number of TCRs above 1 in 1000 frequency did not change with DPC sensitization; there was no evidence of global repertoire structure alterations.

The sample's time point label is to be understood as: patch test 2, 6 weeks after DPC sensitization. The treatment or condition label, as the study defines it: therapeutic diphenylcyclopropenone sensitization with weekly scalp DPC. At each patch-test visit, blood was drawn before the patch test was applied. To be eligible, patients had to be aged 18 to 70, diagnosed with alopecia and judged suitable for DPC therapy, while pregnant patients were excluded. Unfractionated whole blood was collected in Tempus Blood RNA tubes, and total RNA was extracted from that blood. Library prep was done by RACE. Sequencing was performed on a NextSeq 500. During library preparation, unique molecular identifiers were attached to individual cDNA molecules so that TCRs could be counted in a quantitative, reproducible way. Each blood RNA sample was used to sequence both TCR alpha and TCR beta chains. The study's own analysis went as follows. Samples had a median of roughly 91,000 TCRs, with a range from about 20,000 to 690,600. The Decombinator software suite was used to annotate the V, J and CDR3 of the TCR reads. For the PS versus PT1 abundance plots, all samples were subsampled to the same number of TCRs (28,000). TCRs were defined as expanded if absent before sensitization and observed at least eight times at the 2-week time point. TCRdb applied fastp at Q25 and MiXCR to the public reads, then kept only in-frame beta chains. For every CDR3 protein sequence, its rows merge into one entry that carries the most common genes and DNA. It is TCRdb's table, rather than the study itself, that gives the V and J calls and clone size. The sample table lists roughly 380,000 distinct CDR3 sequences, over 6% of them with a count of one. Of the sample, around 6% is held by the ten largest clones.

This receptor was obtained from a woman between 18 and 29 years old with alopecia areata. Some clones in this sample may be carry-over from other donors' samples. The material sequenced was whole blood, taken in connection with sensitization to the hapten diphenylcyclopropenone (DPC). The sequence links TRBV9 to TRBJ1-2; too little of a D gene remains to name it. The CDR3 region has the sequence CASSVDGPNIYGYTF. The DNA is as follows: TGTGCCAGCAGCGTAGACGGGCCTAATATCTATGGCTACACCTTC.